This T cell receptor (beta chain) was observed in a study of T cell repertoires in cytomegalovirus infection. Study-level information: Both CMV infection and a matching HLA type were indicated by public TCR beta signatures.

This clonotype has ten or more counts. No antigen is known for it. CDR3 length equals 16 residues. V was pared by 5 bases and J by 5 bases, with 12 bases of the junction left unmatched. Per germline, CDR1 KGHDR and CDR2 SFDVKD. Whole-study results and caveats: Using cumulative public TCR beta family frequency, the authors identified those who carried CMV together with the relevant HLA. Dominating the ex vivo response were HLA-C-restricted CMV-specific TCR beta clonotypes.

A single record per CDR3 protein comes from TCRdb applying MiXCR to the reads. Of almost 500,000 distinct CDR3 sequences in the sample, over 9% were seen once. The sequence derives from a human donor in good health (CMV status not recorded). Some clones in this sample may be carry-over from other donors' samples. The sample taken for sequencing was PBMCs. This rearrangement joins TRBV24-1 to TRBJ2-5; 8 bases align to TRBD1. DNA of the CDR3: TGTGCCACCAGTGCCCCCGGCAGGGGGCAGATGGAGACCCAGTACTTC. As protein: CATSAPGRGQMETQYF.